The 2 T cell receptor beta chains in this list originate from one sample, sequenced in a study of cytomegalovirus exposure and HLA in healthy donors. PCR used 60 Vbeta primers and 13 Jbeta primers. Some clones are missing from TCRdb's copy, which holds only in-frame ones; the method was immunoSEQ multiplex PCR. The table includes approximately 68,000 clones, about 68% detected once. The specimen was PBMCs. The receptors stem from a woman between 25 and 40 years old in good health and CMV-seropositive.

By its share, this clone is medium-sized (0.01 to 0.1%). V gene TRBV7-6 combines with J gene TRBJ2-7, with D maybe TRBD1 (5 bases). V lost 5 bases and J lost 6, with 14 bases in between. The germline CDR1 and CDR2 sequences are SGHVS and FNYEAQ. The CDR3 consists of 13 residues. As DNA, the CDR3 is TGTGCCAGCAGCACTTCTCAGGGTTCCGAGCAGTACTTC. It codes for CASSTSQGSEQYF.

The rearrangement uses TRBV7-9 and TRBJ1-4, with D perhaps matching TRBD1 (5 bases). CDR3 length: 15 residues. Trimming took off 3 bases at V and 5 bases at J, with 13 bases between the two ends. Per germline, CDR1 SEHNR and CDR2 FQNEAQ (reference sequence). The CDR3 DNA follows: TGTGCCAGCAGCTTTCTAGGACAACCGAATGAAAAACTGTTTTTT. Its protein is CASSFLGQPNEKLFF.